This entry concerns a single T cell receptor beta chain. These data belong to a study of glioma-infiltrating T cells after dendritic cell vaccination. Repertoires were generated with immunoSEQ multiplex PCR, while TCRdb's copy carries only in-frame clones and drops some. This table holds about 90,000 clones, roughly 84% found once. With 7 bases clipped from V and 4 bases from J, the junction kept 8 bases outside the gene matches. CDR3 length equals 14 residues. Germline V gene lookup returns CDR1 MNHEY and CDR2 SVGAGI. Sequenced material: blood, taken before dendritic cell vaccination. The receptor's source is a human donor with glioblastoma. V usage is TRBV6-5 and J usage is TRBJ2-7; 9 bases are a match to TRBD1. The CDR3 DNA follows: TGTGCCAGCACCCAGACAGGGGGAGAGTACGAGCAGTACTTC. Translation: CASTQTGGEYEQYF.